This TCR beta chain is from a study of metastatic and nonmetastatic thyroid tumors. Study overall: A comparison of repertoires was made across blood and tumor or nodule tissue from malignant and benign thyroid patients. The study's findings and limits: Within blood and tumor, benign nodules reportedly had significantly lower TCR beta diversity than malignant thyroid tumors did.

How the authors handled the data: Differences in CDR3 between clinicopathological groups were drawn on to build a classifier intended to discriminate distant-metastatic papillary thyroid cancer patients. TCRdb re-called the PCR reads via MiXCR. The V and J calls here are based on TCRdb, not the publication. This sample has approximately 44,000 clones, with approximately 25% found just once. This clone was seen a handful of times. Its matching antigen is unknown. All patients reached thyroid surgery having received no treatment beforehand. Input material: tumor tissue. The TCR comes from a female donor with papillary thyroid cancer or a benign thyroid nodule (not recorded which). Some clones in this sample may be carry-over from other donors' samples.

The DNA of the CDR3 is TGTGCCAGCGGGTCGGCAGAGCAGTACTTC. Amino acids: CASGSAEQYF. The chain combines TRBV6-1 with TRBJ2-7; no firm D call. The CDR3 consists of 10 residues. Germline V gives CDR1 MNHNS, CDR2 SASEGT. V was pared by 8 bases and J by 7 bases, with 9 bases between.